Each of the 19 T cell receptor beta chains below was sequenced from the same sample in a study of blood T cell repertoires in COVID-19. Only in-frame clones appear in the TCRdb table, and some are missing; sequencing was by immunoSEQ multiplex PCR. The sample has hundreds of thousands of clones, 85% to 90% seen once. Material: peripheral blood. The receptors here all came from a woman in her forties or fifties with COVID-19, enrolled during active disease.

The chain carries TRBV18 and TRBJ2-5, with 7 nucleotides matching TRBD1. The V gene's germline CDR1 is KGHSH and CDR2 LQKENI. The CDR3 loop spans 13 amino acids. V shed 6 bases, J shed 2 bases, and the junction held 3 bases outside the gene matches. The CDR3 nucleotides read TGTGCCAGCTCGTCGGGACAGCAAGAGACCCAGTACTTC. Amino acids: CASSSGQQETQYF.

The J gene is TRBJ2-1, the V gene TRBV5-4; 7 bases are shared with TRBD2. The germline gives CDR1 SGHNT, CDR2 YYREEE (reference sequence). V lost 0 bases, J lost 0 bases, and 3 bases stayed unmatched. This CDR3 has 16 residues. The CDR3 spells CASSLGGGGSYNEQFF. The CDR3 DNA reads TGTGCCAGCAGCTTGGGTGGCGGGGGCTCCTACAATGAGCAGTTCTTC.

The J gene is TRBJ1-2, the V gene TRBV18; 7 bases are a match to TRBD1. This CDR3 has 13 amino acids. The germline V gene has CDR1 KGHSH and CDR2 LQKENI. V lost 4 bases to trimming and J lost 10 bases; unmatched junction nucleotides: 9. The CDR3 region has the DNA TGTGCCAGCTCACGTTCAAACAGGGGTAACTACACCTTC. This encodes CASSRSNRGNYTF.

The gene calls are TRBV4-1 and TRBJ1-1, with 8 bases fitting TRBD1. This CDR3 contains 13 residues. In germline, CDR1 is MGHRA, CDR2 YSYEKL. The ends lost 4 bases at V and 6 bases at J; junction bases unmatched: 4. In DNA form, the CDR3 reads TGCGCCAGCAGCCCAAGGGGACAGGCTGAAGCTTTCTTT. Protein product: CASSPRGQAEAFF.

This clone showed up just once. The rearrangement uses TRBV5-1 and TRBJ2-7; 10 bases are a match to TRBD2. The CDR3 totals 18 residues. With 3 bases clipped from V and 5 bases from J, the junction kept 17 bases outside the gene matches. Germline V gives CDR1 SGHRS, CDR2 YFSETQ. The CDR3 DNA reads as TGCGCCAGCAGCTCTCACCTCATTAGCGGGAGGCTAGGCGACGAGCAGTACTTC. This codes for CASSSHLISGRLGDEQYF.

The chain recombines TRBV11-3 with TRBJ2-5; no firm D call. Per germline, CDR1 SGHNT and CDR2 YENEEA. This CDR3 contains 12 residues. V was pared by 4 bases and J by 2 bases, with 5 bases between. CDR3 in DNA: TGTGCCAGCAGCTCCCTGCAAGAGACCCAGTACTTC. Translated, it gives CASSSLQETQYF.

This clone was detected once. The chain joins TRBV18 to TRBJ1-2; D uncertain. Trimming removed 1 base at V and 6 bases at J, with 18 bases between. CDR3 length: 16 residues. Germline-derived CDR1 and CDR2 are KGHSH and LQKENI. Here the CDR3 reads CASSPLMDGGLDGYTF. CDR3 in DNA: TGTGCCAGCTCACCACTGATGGACGGAGGTTTGGATGGCTACACCTTC.

The chain carries TRBV25-1 and TRBJ2-3, with D hard to call. The CDR3 consists of 14 residues. CDR1 is MGHDK and CDR2 is SYGVNS in the germline V gene. V shed 5 bases and J shed 2 bases, with 11 bases lying between them. CDR3 nucleotides: TGTGCCAGCAGTCGAGGAGACCTCACAGATACGCAGTATTTT. This codes for CASSRGDLTDTQYF.

The chain uses TRBV11-2 and TRBJ2-3, with D possibly TRBD1 on 6 matching bases. The CDR3 sequence is 14 residues long. V lost 6 bases and J lost 3, with 13 bases in between. Germline V gene sequence: CDR1 SGHAT, CDR2 FQNNGV. The CDR3 nucleotides read TGTGCCAGCAGTCTGGACAGCTATACAGATACGCAGTATTTT. Amino acids: CASSLDSYTDTQYF.

The chain links TRBV30 to TRBJ2-1, with 8 bases that match TRBD2. There are 16 residues in the CDR3. Germline loops: CDR1 GTSNPN, CDR2 SVGIG (reference sequence). With V trimmed by 2 bases and J by 7 bases, 13 bases remained unmatched. The CDR3 DNA reads as TGTGCCTGGAGTACAGGATACGGGAGGGCCAGAAATGAGCAGTTCTTC. The encoded protein is CAWSTGYGRARNEQFF.

This rearrangement joins TRBV18 to TRBJ2-7, with D perhaps TRBD2 (5 bases). Germline CDR1 is KGHSH and CDR2 is LQKENI. This CDR3 is built from 14 residues. Trimming cost V 2 bases and J 2 bases, with 10 bases left between them. CDR3 in amino acids: CASSPEWGAYEQYF. CDR3 nucleotides: TGTGCCAGCTCACCAGAGTGGGGAGCCTACGAGCAGTACTTC.

The gene calls are TRBV6-1 and TRBJ2-4; D is unresolved. V was trimmed by 0 bases and J by 0 bases, leaving 18 bases between them. Germline CDR1 and CDR2: MNHNS and SASEGT. The CDR3 is 19 residues long. CDR3 DNA: TGTGCCAGCAGTGAAGCTACGGAAGGTGACTTTCTAGCCAAAAACATTCAGTACTTC. Translating gives CASSEATEGDFLAKNIQYF.

The chain joins TRBV7-9 to TRBJ1-4, with D perhaps matching TRBD1 (6 bases). This CDR3 spans 13 amino acids. Germline lookup yields CDR1 SEHNR and CDR2 FQNEAQ (reference sequence). V was shortened by 0 bases and J by 7 bases, with 6 bases between the two germline ends. Here the CDR3 DNA reads TGTGCCAGCAGCTTAGCAGGGGGTGAAAAACTGTTTTTT. Its protein is CASSLAGGEKLFF.

The chain links TRBV5-5 to TRBJ2-1; D is ambiguous. The CDR3 length is 12 residues. V dropped 3 bases and J dropped 7 bases, with 8 bases sitting between them. CDR1 SGHKS and CDR2 YYEKEE come from the germline V gene (reference sequence). The CDR3 nucleotides read TGTGCCAGCAGCTACAACCTTAATGAGCAGTTCTTC. This codes for CASSYNLNEQFF.

The rearrangement uses TRBV20-1 and TRBJ1-2, with D perhaps TRBD1 (6 bases). The germline CDR1 and CDR2 sequences are DFQATT and SNEGSKA (reference sequence). Trimming removed 3 bases at V and 3 bases at J, with 14 bases between. This CDR3 contains 14 residues. This chain's CDR3 is CSASRQAGYYGYTF. As DNA, the CDR3 is TGCAGTGCTAGTAGACAGGCCGGGTACTATGGCTACACCTTC.

This sequence joins TRBV4-3 and TRBJ2-6; 7 nucleotides align to TRBD1. CDR1 LGHNA and CDR2 YSLEER come from the germline V gene. The CDR3 is 19 amino acids. Trimming took 0 bases from V and 4 from J; bases not matched to a gene: 12. CDR3 sequence (DNA): TGCGCCAGCAGCCAAGATTTGAGACAGGGTTGGGCCGGGGCCAACGTCCTGACTTTC. Its translation is CASSQDLRQGWAGANVLTF.

The V and J genes are TRBV11-2 and TRBJ2-7; no firm D call. Between the trimmed V and J ends, which lost 4 bases and 4 bases, there was a span of 17 bases. This CDR3 is built from 15 residues. Germline CDR1 is SGHAT and CDR2 is FQNNGV. The CDR3 spells CASSSTAGGSYEQYF. The CDR3 DNA is TGTGCCAGCAGCTCCACGGCAGGTGGGTCTTACGAGCAGTACTTC.

The V and J genes are TRBV7-2 and TRBJ2-3; 8 bases are a match to TRBD2. Germline trimming cut 7 bases from V and 0 bases from J; bases unmatched to any gene: 15. Germline V gives CDR1 SGHTA, CDR2 FQGNSA. The length of the CDR3 is 18 residues. In DNA, the CDR3 is TGTGCCAGCATCCGCAAGGGCGCTAGCGGGCCTAGCACAGATACGCAGTATTTT. Amino acids: CASIRKGASGPSTDTQYF.

The V call is TRBV2, the J call TRBJ1-5, with D possibly being TRBD1 (6 bases). V lost 5 bases, J lost 8 bases, and 16 bases lay in between. The CDR3 has 14 residues. Germline assignment: CDR1 SNHLY and CDR2 FYNNEI. The CDR3 here is CASSSGQNLEPQHF. The CDR3, as DNA: TGTGCCAGCAGTTCCGGACAGAACTTAGAGCCCCAGCATTTT.